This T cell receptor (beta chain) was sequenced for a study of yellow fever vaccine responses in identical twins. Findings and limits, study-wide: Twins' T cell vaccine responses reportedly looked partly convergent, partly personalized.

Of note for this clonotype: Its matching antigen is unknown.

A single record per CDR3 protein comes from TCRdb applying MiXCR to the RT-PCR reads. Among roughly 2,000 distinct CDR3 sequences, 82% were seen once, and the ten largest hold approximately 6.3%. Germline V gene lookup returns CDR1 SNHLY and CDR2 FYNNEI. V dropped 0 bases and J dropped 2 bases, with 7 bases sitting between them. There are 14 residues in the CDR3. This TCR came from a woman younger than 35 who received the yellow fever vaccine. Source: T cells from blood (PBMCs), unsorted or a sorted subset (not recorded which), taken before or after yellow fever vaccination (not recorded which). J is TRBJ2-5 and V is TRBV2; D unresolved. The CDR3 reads CASSEATAQETQYF. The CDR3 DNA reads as TGTGCCAGCAGTGAAGCCACAGCACAAGAGACCCAGTACTTC.